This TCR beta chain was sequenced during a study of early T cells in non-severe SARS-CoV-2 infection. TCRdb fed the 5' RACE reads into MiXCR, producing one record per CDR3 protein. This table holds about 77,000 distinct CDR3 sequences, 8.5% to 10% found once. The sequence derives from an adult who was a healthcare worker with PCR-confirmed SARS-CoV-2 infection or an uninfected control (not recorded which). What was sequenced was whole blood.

CDR3 region: CSAREPSGRTQFF. In DNA, the CDR3 is TGCAGTGCTAGAGAGCCTAGCGGGAGAACGCAGTTCTTC. V usage is TRBV20-1 and J usage is TRBJ2-1; 10 bases line up with TRBD2. CDR3 size: 13 residues. Per germline, CDR1 DFQATT and CDR2 SNEGSKA (reference sequence). J was trimmed by 12 bases and V by 0 bases; bases with no gene match: 5.